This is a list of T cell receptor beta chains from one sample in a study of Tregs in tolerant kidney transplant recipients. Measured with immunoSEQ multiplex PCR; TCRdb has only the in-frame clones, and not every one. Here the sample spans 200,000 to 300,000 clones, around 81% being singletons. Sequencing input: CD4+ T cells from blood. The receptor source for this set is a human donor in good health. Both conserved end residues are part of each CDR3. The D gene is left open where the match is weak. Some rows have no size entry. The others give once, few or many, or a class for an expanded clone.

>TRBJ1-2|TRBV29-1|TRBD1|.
TGCAGCGTTGAAGAGGGGCTAGACAGGGGCGGCTACACCTTC
CSVEEGLDRGGYTF
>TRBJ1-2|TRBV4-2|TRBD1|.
TGTGCCAGCAGCCAAGATCCCCCAGGGGGCTACTATGGCTACACCTTC
CASSQDPPGGYYGYTF
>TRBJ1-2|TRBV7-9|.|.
TGTGCCAGCAGCTTAGAGCAGGGGCACTATGGCTACACCTTC
CASSLEQGHYGYTF
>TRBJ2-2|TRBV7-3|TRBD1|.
TGTGCCAGCAGCTCCCGGGACAGAAGCGACACCGGGGAGCTGTTTTTT
CASSSRDRSDTGELFF
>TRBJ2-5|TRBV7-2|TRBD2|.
TGTGCCAGCAGCTTATCTGCGGGGGGTTGGGAGACCCAGTACTTC
CASSLSAGGWETQYF
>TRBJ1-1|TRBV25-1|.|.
TGTGCCAGCACCCCAAGGGTGGGGAGAGAGATGGTGAACACTGAAGCTTTCTTT
CASTPRVGREMVNTEAFF
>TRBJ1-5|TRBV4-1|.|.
TGCGCCAGCAGCCATCAGAAGCTTAATCAGCCCCAGCATTTT
CASSHQKLNQPQHF
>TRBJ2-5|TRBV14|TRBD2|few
TGTGCCAGCAGCCAAGGGCGGACTAGCGGGGGACAAGAGACCCAGTACTTC
CASSQGRTSGGQETQYF
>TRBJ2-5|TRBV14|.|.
TGTGCCAGCAGCCAAGGGTGGCCGGGTAACCAAGAGACCCAGTACTTC
CASSQGWPGNQETQYF
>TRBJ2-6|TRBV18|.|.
TGTGCCAGCTCACCGTTGCAGGGGTTCGGCTCTGGGGCCAACGTCCTGACTTTC
CASSPLQGFGSGANVLTF
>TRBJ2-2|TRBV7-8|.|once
TGTGCCAGCAGCTTTGGCAGGGTAGCCGGGGAGCTGTTTTTT
CASSFGRVAGELFF
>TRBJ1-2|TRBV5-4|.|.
TGTGCCAGCAGCTTGGAGAACAGGGAGGGCTATGGCTACACCTTC
CASSLENREGYGYTF
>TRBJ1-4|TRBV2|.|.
TGTGCCAGCCGCTGGGGTTTAAATGAAAAACTGTTTTTT
CASRWGLNEKLFF
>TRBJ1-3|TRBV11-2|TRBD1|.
TGTGCCAGCAGCTTAGATTCTTATTGGACAGGGGATATCTCTGGAAACACCATATATTTT
CASSLDSYWTGDISGNTIYF
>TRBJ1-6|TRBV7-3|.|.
TGTGCCAGCAGCTTCCAGCCCTTAAACTCGAATTCACCCCTCCACTTT
CASSFQPLNSNSPLHF
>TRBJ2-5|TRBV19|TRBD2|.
TGTGCCAGTAGTATAGCCGGGGGGGCCCCCAGGGAGACCCAGTACTTC
CASSIAGGAPRETQYF
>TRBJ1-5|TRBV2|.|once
TGTGCCAGCGAGGGGGGCGGACCGACTTATAGCAATCAGCCCCAGCATTTT
CASEGGGPTYSNQPQHF
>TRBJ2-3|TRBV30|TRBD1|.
TGTGCCTGGAGCGGGGGACAGGTTAGCACAGATACGCAGTATTTT
CAWSGGQVSTDTQYF
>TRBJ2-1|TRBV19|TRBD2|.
TGTGCCAGTAGTGGCCTAGCGGGAAGCTCCTACAATGAGCAGTTCTTC
CASSGLAGSSYNEQFF
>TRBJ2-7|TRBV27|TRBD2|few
TGTGCCAGCAGTCCCTACAGGGGAATGCTCAGCGGGAGGAACTACGAGCAGTACTTC
CASSPYRGMLSGRNYEQYF
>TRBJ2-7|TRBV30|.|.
TGTGCCTGGAGTGGGTGGGGCAGGGACGAGCAGTACTTC
CAWSGWGRDEQYF
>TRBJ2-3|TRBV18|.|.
TGTGCCAGCTCACCGGTCTCCCCGGGGACAGATACGCAGTATTTT
CASSPVSPGTDTQYF
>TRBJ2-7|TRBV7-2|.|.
TGTGCCAGCAGCCTTCGGAGGGACGAGCAGTACTTC
CASSLRRDEQYF
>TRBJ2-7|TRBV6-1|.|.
TGTGCCAGCAGTCTCGACAGGTTGGCCTACGAGCAGTACTTC
CASSLDRLAYEQYF
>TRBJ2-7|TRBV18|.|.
TGTGCCAGCTCCCCTAAGGACAGTAGGTACGAGCAGTACTTC
CASSPKDSRYEQYF
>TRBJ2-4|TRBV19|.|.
TGTGCCAGTAGTAAACAATACGGTGGGGACATTCAGTACTTC
CASSKQYGGDIQYF
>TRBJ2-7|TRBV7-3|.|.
TGTGCCAGCAGCTTAATATATATCGGCTACGAGCAGTACTTC
CASSLIYIGYEQYF
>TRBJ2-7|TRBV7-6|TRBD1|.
TGTGCCAGCAGCACCCAGGGGGCCTACGAGCAGTACTTC
CASSTQGAYEQYF